The sample holds one count of the clone carrying this T cell receptor beta chain. The data were taken from a study of blood T cell repertoires in COVID-19. Study in general: Samples taken during acute and convalescent COVID-19 were collected in the United States, Italy and Spain. Nucleic acid was either cDNA or gDNA, and it came from T cells, B-cell-depleted T cells, or PBMCs.

Germline V gene sequence: CDR1 SGHRS, CDR2 YFSETQ. The CDR3 runs 16 residues. The V and J ends lost 0 bases and 1 base respectively, with 10 bases between them. Under the authors' procedure: How many nucleated cells were present was estimated from reference gene primer amplification. The method was immunoSEQ multiplex PCR; TCRdb's version includes in-frame clones alone and lacks a portion of them. For V, J and clone size, that table is used; D and trimming come from the DNA. The repertoire holds about 160,000 clones, with about nine tenths as singletons. The rearrangement joins TRBV5-1 to TRBJ2-2; the D gene is possibly TRBD1 (5 bases). The clonotype originates from a man aged 18-30 years with acute or convalescent COVID-19. Sample: peripheral blood. CDR3 sequence reads: CASSLVSQENTGELFF. The DNA for the CDR3 is TGCGCCAGCAGCTTGGTTTCACAGGAGAACACCGGGGAGCTGTTTTTT.